This record looks at one T cell receptor (beta chain) sequence and its context. Its antigen is undetermined. It was with a sample-barcoded 5' primer and a J-beta primer mix that a second PCR of about 7 to 12 cycles was run. MiXCR was run by TCRdb on the 5' RACE reads, yielding one entry per CDR3 protein. Among more than 500,000 distinct CDR3 sequences listed, around a quarter were seen once. This sample stems from a study of blood T cells in healthy people across ages. CDR1 is SGHDN, CDR2 FVKESK, per germline. This CDR3 comprises 17 residues. Trimming took off 4 bases at V and 0 bases at J, with 19 bases between the two ends. Overall study results and limits: A strong correlation between TCR beta diversity and naive T cell percentage was seen.

These records were also assigned to another study, of T cells of mothers and their children. From that study: Second-PCR primer M1S introduced sample barcodes and 2-4 random nucleotides.

What was sequenced was blood. This sequence was found in a boy aged 2 to 10 in good health. This rearrangement joins TRBV14 to TRBJ2-7; D may be TRBD1 (6 bases). The CDR3: CASSPLLLGASSYEQYF. The CDR3 bases are TGTGCCAGCAGCCCTCTGCTTTTGGGGGCGAGCTCCTACGAGCAGTACTTC.